In its sample, the clone carrying this T cell receptor beta chain was seen once. Its cognate antigen is unknown. The ends were cut back, 4 bases at V and 7 bases at J, with 19 bases in the middle. Germline V gene lookup returns CDR1 SEHNR and CDR2 FQNEAQ (reference sequence). The CDR3 has 15 residues. The sample belongs to a study of T cells in Graves' hyperthyroidism and ophthalmopathy. Findings and limits, study-wide: The model made its ophthalmopathy prediction, and onset followed a median approximately six months later. Most expanded thyroid clonotypes above 0.001 also appeared in blood.

The study based diagnoses on clinical symptoms, serum thyroxine and TRAb, thyroid ultrasound and orbital computed tomography. TCR beta CDR3 regions were amplified from RNA. RT-PCR in the first round (using the HTBI primer set) targeted the TCR CDR3. TCRdb used MiXCR to reprocess the multiplex PCR reads, holding one entry per CDR3 protein. The data contain roughly 500,000 distinct CDR3 sequences, approximately 48% of them singletons. The V and J genes are TRBV7-9 and TRBJ1-1; unclear D gene. This TCR was sampled from an adult woman with Graves' disease, either hyperthyroidism or ophthalmopathy (not recorded which). The specimen was peripheral blood or thyroid tissue (not recorded which). The CDR3 region has the DNA TGTGCCAGCAGCTCCCTCCTCGCGGCTCCTAATGAAGCTTTCTTT. It specifies CASSSLLAAPNEAFF. Supplemented by reference TRBV7-9 and TRBJ1-1, the full variable domain reads DTGVSQNPRHKITKRGQNVTFRCDPISEHNRLYWYRQTLGQGPEFLTYFQNEAQLEKSRLLSDRFSAERPKGSFSTLEIQRTEQGDSAMYLCASSSLLAAPNEAFFGQGTRLTVV.